The present T cell receptor (beta chain) was sequenced within a study of cytomegalovirus exposure and HLA in healthy donors. Comments on this clone: Its antigen is currently unknown.

Study conclusions and caveats: Later on, a genetic analysis was performed. It linked a missense variant in DCLRE1C with V- and J-gene trimming of TCR beta.

PCR used 60 Vbeta primers and 13 Jbeta primers. Profiled with immunoSEQ multiplex PCR; TCRdb holds only in-frame clones, not every one. Altogether 200,000 to 250,000 clones are present, roughly 87% being singletons, with the ten largest covering around 5%. What was sequenced was PBMCs. The receptor was isolated from a woman aged 40 to 50 in good health and CMV-seropositive.

CDR3 DNA: TGTGCCAGCAGCTTTAAGGGCAGGGTGGGGTACGAGCAGTACTTC. Amino acid sequence: CASSFKGRVGYEQYF. The rearrangement joins TRBV7-3 to TRBJ2-7, with D maybe TRBD1 (5 bases). The CDR3 covers 15 residues. The V and J ends lost 3 bases and 4 bases respectively, with 16 bases between them. The germline V gene encodes CDR1 SGHTA and CDR2 FQGTGA.